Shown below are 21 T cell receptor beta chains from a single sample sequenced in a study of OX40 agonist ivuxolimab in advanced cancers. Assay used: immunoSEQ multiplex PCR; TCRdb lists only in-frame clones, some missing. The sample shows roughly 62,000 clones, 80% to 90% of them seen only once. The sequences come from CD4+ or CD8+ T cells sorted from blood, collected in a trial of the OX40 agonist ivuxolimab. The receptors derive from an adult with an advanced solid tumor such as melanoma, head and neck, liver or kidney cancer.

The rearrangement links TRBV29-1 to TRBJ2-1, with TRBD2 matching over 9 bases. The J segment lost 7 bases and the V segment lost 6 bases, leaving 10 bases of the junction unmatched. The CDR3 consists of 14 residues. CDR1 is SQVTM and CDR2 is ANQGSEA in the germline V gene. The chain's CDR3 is CSVAGSGRLNEQFF. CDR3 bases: TGCAGCGTGGCCGGCAGCGGGAGGTTGAATGAGCAGTTCTTC.

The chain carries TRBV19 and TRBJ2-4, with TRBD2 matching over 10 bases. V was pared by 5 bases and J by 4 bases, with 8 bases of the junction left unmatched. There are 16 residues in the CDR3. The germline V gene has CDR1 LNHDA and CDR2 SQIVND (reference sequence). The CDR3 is CASSSPLAGGKNIQYF. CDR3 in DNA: TGTGCCAGTAGTTCGCCCTTAGCGGGGGGAAAAAACATTCAGTACTTC.

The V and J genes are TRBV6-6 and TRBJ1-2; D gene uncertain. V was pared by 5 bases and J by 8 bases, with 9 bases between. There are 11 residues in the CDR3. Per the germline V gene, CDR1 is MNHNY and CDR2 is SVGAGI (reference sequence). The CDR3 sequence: CASSPAPGYTF. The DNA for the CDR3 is TGTGCCAGCAGTCCGGCCCCCGGCTACACCTTC.

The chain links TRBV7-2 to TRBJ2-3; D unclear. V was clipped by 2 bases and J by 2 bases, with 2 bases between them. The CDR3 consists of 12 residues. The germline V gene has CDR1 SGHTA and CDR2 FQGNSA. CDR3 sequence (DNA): TGTGCCAGCAGCTTATACACAGATACGCAGTATTTT. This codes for CASSLYTDTQYF.

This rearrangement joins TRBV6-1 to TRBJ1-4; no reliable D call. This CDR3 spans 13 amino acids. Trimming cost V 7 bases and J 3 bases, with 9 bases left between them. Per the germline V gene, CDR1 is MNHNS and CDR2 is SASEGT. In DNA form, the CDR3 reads TGTGCCAGCATTCGTGATTCTAATGAAAAACTGTTTTTT. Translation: CASIRDSNEKLFF.

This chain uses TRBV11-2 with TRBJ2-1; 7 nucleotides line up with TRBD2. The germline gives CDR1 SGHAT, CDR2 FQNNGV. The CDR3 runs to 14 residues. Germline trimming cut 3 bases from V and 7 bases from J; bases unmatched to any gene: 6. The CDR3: CASSFALAVNEQFF. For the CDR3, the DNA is TGTGCCAGCAGCTTCGCGCTAGCGGTAAATGAGCAGTTCTTC.

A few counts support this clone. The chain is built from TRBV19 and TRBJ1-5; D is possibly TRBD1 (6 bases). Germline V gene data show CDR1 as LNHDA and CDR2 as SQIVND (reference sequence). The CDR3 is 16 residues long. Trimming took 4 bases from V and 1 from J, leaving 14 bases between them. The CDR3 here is CASSTKGGGSNQPQHF. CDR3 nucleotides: TGTGCCAGTAGTACCAAGGGAGGGGGAAGCAATCAGCCCCAGCATTTT.

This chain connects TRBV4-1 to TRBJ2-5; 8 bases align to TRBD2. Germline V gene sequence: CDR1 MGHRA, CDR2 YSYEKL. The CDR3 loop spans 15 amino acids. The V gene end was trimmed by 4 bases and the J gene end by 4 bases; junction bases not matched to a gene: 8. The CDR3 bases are TGCGCCAGCAGCCGGGGGACTAGTCTCAGAGAGACCCAGTACTTC. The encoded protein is CASSRGTSLRETQYF.

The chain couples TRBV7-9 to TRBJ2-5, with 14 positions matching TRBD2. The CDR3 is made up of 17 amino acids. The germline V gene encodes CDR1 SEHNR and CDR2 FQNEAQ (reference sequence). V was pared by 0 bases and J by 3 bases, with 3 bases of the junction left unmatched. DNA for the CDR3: TGTGCCAGCAGCTTAGCGCTGACTAGCGGGGGGGAAGAGACCCAGTACTTC. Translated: CASSLALTSGGEETQYF.

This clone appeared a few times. The CDR3 DNA reads TGTGCCAGCCTCATGAACAGCTACAATGAGCAGTTCTTC. Its translation: CASLMNSYNEQFF. The chain combines TRBV2 with TRBJ2-1; D call uncertain. Germline V gene data show CDR1 as SNHLY and CDR2 as FYNNEI. V dropped 8 bases and J dropped 3 bases, with 11 bases sitting between them. This CDR3 region has 13 residues. Looking up the rest from reference TRBV2 and TRBJ2-1 gives the full variable domain: EPEVTQTPSHQVTQMGQEVILRCVPISNHLYFYWYRQILGQKVEFLVSFYNNEISEKSEIFDDQFSVERPDGSNFTLKIRSTKLEDSAMYFCASLMNSYNEQFFGPGTRLTVL.

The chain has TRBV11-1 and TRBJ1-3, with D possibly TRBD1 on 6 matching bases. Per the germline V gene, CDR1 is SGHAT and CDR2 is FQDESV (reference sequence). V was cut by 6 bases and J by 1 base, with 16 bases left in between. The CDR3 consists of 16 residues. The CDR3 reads CASSSSGTISGNTIYF. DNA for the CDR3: TGTGCCAGCAGTTCTTCTGGGACAATTTCTGGAAACACCATATATTTT.

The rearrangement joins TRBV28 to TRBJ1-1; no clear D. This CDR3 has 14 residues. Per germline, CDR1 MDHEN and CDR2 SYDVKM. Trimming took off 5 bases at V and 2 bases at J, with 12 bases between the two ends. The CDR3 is CASSIPGLNTEAFF. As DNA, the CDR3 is TGTGCCAGCAGTATACCGGGCCTAAACACTGAAGCTTTCTTT. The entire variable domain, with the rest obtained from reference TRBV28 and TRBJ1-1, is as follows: DVKVTQSSRYLVKRTGEKVFLECVQDMDHENMFWYRQDPGLGLRLIYFSYDVKMKEKGDIPEGYSVSREKKERFSLILESASTNQTSMYLCASSIPGLNTEAFFGQGTRLTVV.

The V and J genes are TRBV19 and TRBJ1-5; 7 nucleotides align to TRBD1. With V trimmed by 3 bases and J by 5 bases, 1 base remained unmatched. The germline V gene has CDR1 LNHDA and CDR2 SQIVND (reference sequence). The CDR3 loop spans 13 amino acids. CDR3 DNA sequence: TGTGCCAGTAGTATGACAGGGTATCAGCCCCAGCATTTT. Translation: CASSMTGYQPQHF.

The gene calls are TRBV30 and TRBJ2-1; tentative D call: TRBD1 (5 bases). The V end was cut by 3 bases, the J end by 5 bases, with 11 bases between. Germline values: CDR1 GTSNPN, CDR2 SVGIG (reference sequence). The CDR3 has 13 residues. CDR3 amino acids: CAWRADSHNEQFF. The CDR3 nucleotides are TGTGCCTGGAGAGCCGACAGCCACAATGAGCAGTTCTTC. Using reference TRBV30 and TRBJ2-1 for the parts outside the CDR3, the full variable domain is SQTIHQWPATLVQPVGSPLSLECTVEGTSNPNLYWYRQAAGRGLQLLFYSVGIGQISSEVPQNLSASRPQDRQFILSSKKLLLSDSGFYLCAWRADSHNEQFFGPGTRLTVL.

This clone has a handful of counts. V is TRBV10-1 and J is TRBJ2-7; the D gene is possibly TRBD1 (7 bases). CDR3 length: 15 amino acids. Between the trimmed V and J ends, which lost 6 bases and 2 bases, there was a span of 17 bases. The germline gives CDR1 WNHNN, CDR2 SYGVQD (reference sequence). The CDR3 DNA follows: TGCGCCAGCAGGCGGGGACAGAGACTTACCTACGAGCAGTACTTC. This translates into CASRRGQRLTYEQYF.

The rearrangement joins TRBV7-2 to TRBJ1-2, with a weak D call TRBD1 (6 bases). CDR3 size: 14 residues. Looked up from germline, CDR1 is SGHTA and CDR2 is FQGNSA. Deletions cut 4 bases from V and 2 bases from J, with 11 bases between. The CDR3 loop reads CASSSKTGNYGYTF. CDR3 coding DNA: TGTGCCAGCAGCTCGAAGACAGGAAACTATGGCTACACCTTC.

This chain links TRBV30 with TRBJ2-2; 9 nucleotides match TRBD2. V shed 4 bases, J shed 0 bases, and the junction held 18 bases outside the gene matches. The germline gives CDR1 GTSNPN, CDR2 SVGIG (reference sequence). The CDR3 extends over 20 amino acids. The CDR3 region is CAWKIAGAPGGTANTGELFF. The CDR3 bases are TGTGCCTGGAAAATAGCGGGAGCCCCGGGGGGTACTGCGAACACCGGGGAGCTGTTTTTT.

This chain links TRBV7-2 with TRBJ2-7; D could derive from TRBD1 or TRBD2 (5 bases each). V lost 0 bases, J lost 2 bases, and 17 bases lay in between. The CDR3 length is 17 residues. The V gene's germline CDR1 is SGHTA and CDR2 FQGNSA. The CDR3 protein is CASSLAGSRDGTYEQYF. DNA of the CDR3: TGTGCCAGCAGCTTAGCCGGTAGTAGGGACGGGACCTACGAGCAGTACTTC.

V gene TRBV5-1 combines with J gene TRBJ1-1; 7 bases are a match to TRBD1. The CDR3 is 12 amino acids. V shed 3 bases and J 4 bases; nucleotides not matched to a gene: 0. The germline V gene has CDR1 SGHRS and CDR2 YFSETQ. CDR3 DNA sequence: TGCGCCAGCAGCTGGGACAGCACTGAAGCTTTCTTT. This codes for CASSWDSTEAFF.

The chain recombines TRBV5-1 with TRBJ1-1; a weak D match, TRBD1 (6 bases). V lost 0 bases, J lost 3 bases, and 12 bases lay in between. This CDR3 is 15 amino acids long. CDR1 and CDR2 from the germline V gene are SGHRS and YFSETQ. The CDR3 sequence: CASSLVGRGDTEAFF. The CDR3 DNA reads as TGCGCCAGCAGCTTGGTCGGAAGGGGGGACACTGAAGCTTTCTTT.

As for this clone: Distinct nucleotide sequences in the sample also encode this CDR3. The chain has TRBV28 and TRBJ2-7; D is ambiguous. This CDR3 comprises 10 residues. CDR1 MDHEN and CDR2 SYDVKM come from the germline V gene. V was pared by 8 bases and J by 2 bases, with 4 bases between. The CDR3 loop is CASGTYEQYF. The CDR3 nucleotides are TGTGCCAGCGGAACCTACGAGCAGTACTTC.